These 17 T cell receptor beta chains were sequenced from one sample in a study of blood T cell repertoires in COVID-19. Repertoires were generated with immunoSEQ multiplex PCR, while TCRdb's copy carries only in-frame clones and drops some. The data show about 230,000 clones, approximately 88% seen once. The sample was peripheral blood. The receptor source for this set is a man between 40 and 49 years old with acute or convalescent COVID-19.

The V call is TRBV19, the J call TRBJ1-6; TRBD1 aligns across 10 bases. The length of the CDR3 is 17 residues. With 3 bases clipped from V and 10 bases from J, the junction kept 12 bases outside the gene matches. Germline CDR1 reads LNHDA; CDR2 reads SQIVND (reference sequence). The CDR3 loop reads CASSIGFETGGQSPLHF. The CDR3 nucleotides are TGTGCCAGTAGTATCGGCTTCGAGACAGGGGGCCAATCACCCCTCCACTTT.

This clone was seen a few times. Compared with germline, one end of the junction differs, possibly owing to a read error. The rearrangement joins TRBV4-3 to TRBJ1-2; 7 nucleotides line up with TRBD1. Germline CDR1 reads LGHNA; CDR2 reads YSLEER. The CDR3 length is 14 residues. CDR3 protein: CASSLRLDRAAALF. The DNA for the CDR3 is TGCGCCAGCAGCTTACGACTAGACAGGGCGGCCGCCCTCTTC.

The gene calls are TRBV3-1 (or the pseudogene TRBV3-2) and TRBJ2-2; TRBD2 matches 8 bases. The CDR3 covers 14 residues. After removal of 3 bases from V and 7 bases from J, the junction contained 4 bases not matched to a gene. From germline, CDR1 is LGHDT and CDR2 YNNKEL (reference sequence). The CDR3: CASSHPGGLGELFF. DNA of the CDR3: TGTGCCAGCAGCCACCCGGGGGGGCTCGGGGAGCTGTTTTTT.

J is TRBJ2-2 and V is TRBV7-9; 9 bases are a match to TRBD2. CDR3 length: 15 residues. The V gene's germline CDR1 is SEHNR and CDR2 FQNEAQ (reference sequence). Germline trimming cut 1 base from V and 7 bases from J; bases unmatched to any gene: 4. CDR3 bases: TGTGCCAGCAGCTTAGTCGAACTAGCGGGCGGGGAGCTGTTTTTT. As protein: CASSLVELAGGELFF. Complete variable domain (other parts from reference TRBV7-9 and TRBJ2-2): DTGVSQNPRHKITKRGQNVTFRCDPISEHNRLYWYRQTLGQGPEFLTYFQNEAQLEKSRLLSDRFSAERPKGSFSTLEIQRTEQGDSAMYLCASSLVELAGGELFFGEGSRLTVL.

J is TRBJ1-1 and V is TRBV6-5; 9 bases map to TRBD1. Unmatched junction bases numbered 6, after V lost 2 bases and J lost 5 bases. The CDR3 has 15 amino acids. Germline CDR1 reads MNHEY; CDR2 reads SVGAGI. CDR3 sequence reads: CASSYHRGPGTEAFF. The CDR3 bases are TGTGCCAGCAGTTACCACAGGGGGCCAGGAACTGAAGCTTTCTTT.

The chain recombines TRBV29-1 with TRBJ2-1; D is unclear. Trimming left V 2 bases short and J 2 bases short, with 10 bases between. Germline V gene data show CDR1 as SQVTM and CDR2 as ANQGSEA. This CDR3 is built from 14 residues. The chain's CDR3 is CSVETADTYNEQFF. The CDR3 coding sequence is TGCAGCGTTGAAACGGCGGATACCTACAATGAGCAGTTCTTC.

J is TRBJ2-7 and V is TRBV19; TRBD1 aligns across 8 bases. This CDR3 has 16 residues. J gave up 3 bases and V 1 base, and 8 bases lay outside the gene matches. Germline V gene lookup returns CDR1 LNHDA and CDR2 SQIVND (reference sequence). Here the CDR3 reads CASSIVPGQAFYEQYF. The DNA for the CDR3 is TGTGCCAGTAGTATAGTTCCGGGACAGGCCTTCTACGAGCAGTACTTC. Using reference TRBV19 and TRBJ2-7 for the parts outside the CDR3, the full variable domain is DGGITQSPKYLFRKEGQNVTLSCEQNLNHDAMYWYRQDPGQGLRLIYYSQIVNDFQKGDIAEGYSVSREKKESFPLTVTSAQKNPTAFYLCASSIVPGQAFYEQYFGPGTRLTVT.

The V call is TRBV23-1, the J call TRBJ2-5, with no clear D. TRBV23-1 is an ORF, with its function uncertain. This CDR3 contains 15 residues. V was clipped by 1 base and J by 0 bases, with 9 bases between them. The DNA for the CDR3 is TGCGCCAGCAGTCAATTGGCCACCTACCAAGAGACCCAGTACTTC. This sequence encodes CASSQLATYQETQYF.

V usage is TRBV30 and J usage is TRBJ1-1; TRBD1 aligns across 7 bases. CDR3 length: 13 residues. J gave up 3 bases and V 2 bases, and 3 bases lay outside the gene matches. The germline gives CDR1 GTSNPN, CDR2 SVGIG (reference sequence). The CDR3 is CAWSRQGDTEAFF. The CDR3 nucleotides read TGTGCCTGGAGTAGACAGGGCGACACTGAAGCTTTCTTT.

The chain couples TRBV30 to TRBJ2-1; 12 bases are a match to TRBD2. J was trimmed by 0 bases and V by 5 bases; bases with no gene match: 5. The CDR3 is 16 amino acids. Per germline, CDR1 GTSNPN and CDR2 SVGIG (reference sequence). In DNA form, the CDR3 reads TGTGCCTGGTCGGGACTAGCGGGCTCCTCCTACAATGAGCAGTTCTTC. This codes for CAWSGLAGSSYNEQFF.

Details on this clone: Other DNA sequences within the sample encode an identical CDR3. The CDR3 DNA reads as TGTGCCAGCAGTAGGACGGACAGGAACACTGAAGCTTTCTTT. Its protein product is CASSRTDRNTEAFF. This chain uses TRBV6-5 with TRBJ1-1; TRBD1 might be the D (6 bases). This CDR3 is built from 14 residues. Germline V gene lookup returns CDR1 MNHEY and CDR2 SVGAGI. V was clipped by 5 bases and J by 1 base, with 11 bases between them.

V is TRBV3-1 (or the pseudogene TRBV3-2) and J is TRBJ1-3; D remains unclear. CDR3 length: 14 residues. CDR1 and CDR2 from the germline V gene are LGHDT and YNNKEL (reference sequence). The V end was cut by 1 base, the J end by 1 base, with 5 bases between. In DNA, the CDR3 is TGTGCCAGCAGCCAAGGGCAGTCTGGAAACACCATATATTTT. Translated, it gives CASSQGQSGNTIYF.

The chain is built from TRBV4-1 and TRBJ2-7; 11 positions match TRBD1. The CDR3 length is 16 residues. J lost 4 bases, V lost 0 bases, and 5 bases had no gene match. Per the germline V gene, CDR1 is MGHRA and CDR2 is YSYEKL. The CDR3 sequence: CASSQDEGTGGYEQYF. In DNA, the CDR3 is TGCGCCAGCAGCCAAGATGAAGGGACAGGGGGGTACGAGCAGTACTTC.

The rearrangement joins TRBV5-1 to TRBJ2-2; a possible D gene is TRBD1 (7 bases). Trimming removed 2 bases from V and 4 bases from J, with 12 bases in between. CDR1 is SGHRS, CDR2 YFSETQ, per germline. This CDR3 contains 15 residues. The CDR3 protein is CASSLSQGGTGELFF. CDR3 in DNA: TGCGCCAGCAGCTTAAGCCAGGGGGGCACCGGGGAGCTGTTTTTT.

This rearrangement joins TRBV5-6 to TRBJ1-2, with a tentative D call TRBD1 (6 bases). Germline V gene sequence: CDR1 SGHDT, CDR2 YYEEEE. This CDR3 has 16 amino acids. Between the trimmed V and J ends, which lost 4 bases and 4 bases, there was a span of 20 bases. DNA for the CDR3: TGTGCCAGCAGCCCCCCGGACAGCCCCATCTTCTATGGCTACACCTTC. It is translated as CASSPPDSPIFYGYTF.

J is TRBJ1-2 and V is TRBV5-6, with a tentative D call TRBD1 (5 bases). The CDR3 has 15 amino acids. The V and J ends lost 0 bases and 3 bases respectively, with 12 bases between them. The germline gives CDR1 SGHDT, CDR2 YYEEEE. CDR3 in DNA: TGTGCCAGCAGCTTGGGGGTAGGGGCTCACTATGGCTACACCTTC. Its translation: CASSLGVGAHYGYTF.

As regards this clone: One end of the junction is discordant with germline, which a read error may explain. The V and J genes are TRBV3-1 (or the pseudogene TRBV3-2) and TRBJ1-2, with 9 bases aligning to TRBD1. The CDR3 length is 13 residues. The germline CDR1 and CDR2 sequences are LGHDT and YNNKEL (reference sequence). The CDR3 reads CASSLGQGHVPGF. CDR3 nucleotide sequence: TGTGCCAGCAGCCTGGGACAGGGTCATGTTCCTGGGTTC.